This T cell receptor beta chain was identified during a study of technical replicates of blood from a handful of donors. Assay: immunoSEQ multiplex PCR; the TCRdb copy retains only in-frame clones and omits some. The repertoire includes 80,000 to 90,000 clones, roughly 94% of them detected once, and under 0.3% sits in the top ten. The CDR3 is 16 residues long. J was trimmed by 9 bases and V by 5 bases; bases with no gene match: 16. Germline CDR1 SGHTA, CDR2 FQGTGA. This TCR derives from a human donor in good health. V and J are TRBV7-3 and TRBJ2-1, with 7 positions matching TRBD1. Source material: T cells isolated from PBMCs. This CDR3 reads CASSHTGTEVRGEQFF. CDR3 coding DNA: TGTGCCAGCAGCCACACCGGGACAGAGGTCCGGGGTGAGCAGTTCTTC.